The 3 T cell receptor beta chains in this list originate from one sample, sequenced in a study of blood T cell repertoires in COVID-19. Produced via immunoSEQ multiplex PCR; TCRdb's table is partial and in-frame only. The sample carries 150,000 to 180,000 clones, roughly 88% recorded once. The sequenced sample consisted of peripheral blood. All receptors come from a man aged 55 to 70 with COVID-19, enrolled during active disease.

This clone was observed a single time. CDR3 sequence: CASSSLGQGGTEAFF. The CDR3 DNA reads as TGTGCCAGCAGCTCTCTTGGGCAGGGAGGGACTGAAGCTTTCTTT. The V call is TRBV6-5, the J call TRBJ1-1; perhaps TRBD1 as D (5 bases). The V end lost 6 bases, the J end lost 5 bases, and 19 bases lay between the germline ends. Germline V gene data show CDR1 as MNHEY and CDR2 as SVGAGI. CDR3 length equals 15 residues.

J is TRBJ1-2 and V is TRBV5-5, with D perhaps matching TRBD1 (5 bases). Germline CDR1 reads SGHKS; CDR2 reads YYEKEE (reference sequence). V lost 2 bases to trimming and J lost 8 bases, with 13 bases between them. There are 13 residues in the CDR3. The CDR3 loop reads CASSFAGKGGYTF. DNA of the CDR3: TGTGCCAGCAGCTTTGCAGGGAAGGGGGGCTACACCTTC.

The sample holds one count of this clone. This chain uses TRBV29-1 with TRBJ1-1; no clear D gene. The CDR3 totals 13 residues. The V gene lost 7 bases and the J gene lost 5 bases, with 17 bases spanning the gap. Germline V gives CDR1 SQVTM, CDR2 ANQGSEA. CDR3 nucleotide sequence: TGCAGCGGGCGGGCAGATGCTTGGACTGAAGCTTTCTTT. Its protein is CSGRADAWTEAFF.